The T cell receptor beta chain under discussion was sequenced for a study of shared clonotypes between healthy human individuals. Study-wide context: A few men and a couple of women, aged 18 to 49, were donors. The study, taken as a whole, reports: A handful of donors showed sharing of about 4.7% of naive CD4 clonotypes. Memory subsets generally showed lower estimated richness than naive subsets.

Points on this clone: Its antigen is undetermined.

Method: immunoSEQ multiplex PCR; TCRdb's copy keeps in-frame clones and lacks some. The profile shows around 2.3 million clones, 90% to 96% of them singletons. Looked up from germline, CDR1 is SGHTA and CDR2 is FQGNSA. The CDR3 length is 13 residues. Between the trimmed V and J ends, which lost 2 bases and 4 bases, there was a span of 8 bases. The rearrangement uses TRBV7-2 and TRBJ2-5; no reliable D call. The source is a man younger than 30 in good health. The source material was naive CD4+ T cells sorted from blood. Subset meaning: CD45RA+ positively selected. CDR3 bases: TGTGCCAGCAGCTTAAGTGCAGGAGAGACCCAGTACTTC. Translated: CASSLSAGETQYF. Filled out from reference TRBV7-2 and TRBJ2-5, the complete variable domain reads GAGVSQSPSNKVTEKGKDVELRCDPISGHTALYWYRQSLGQGLEFLIYFQGNSAPDKSGLPSDRFSAERTGGSVSTLTIQRTQQEDSAVYLCASSLSAGETQYFGPGTRLLVL.